This T cell receptor (beta chain) was profiled in a study of cytomegalovirus exposure and HLA in healthy donors (dated by TCRdb to 2017 to 2019). Background for the entire study: A later analysis indicated that the 95 to 150 validation repertoires were generated on the platform also employed for the roughly 720 repertoires of the first cohort. The study aimed to test whether cataloging public T cell receptors could reveal signatures of past pathogen exposure. High-throughput TCR immunosequencing, statistical association of individual TCRs with disease status, and machine learning were combined to predict cytomegalovirus infection status. Along with the approximately 700-subject first cohort, a separate validation cohort of 120 different subjects was used. Points the paper makes about the study in general: In a later analysis, TCRs clustered in the first cohort were found to also tend to co-occur in the 120 or so validation repertoires, with 94% of cluster scores above 0. In the study, 150 to 200 TCR beta chains were listed as associated with cytomegalovirus. A few of the identified cytomegalovirus-associated TCR beta chains were confirmed in vitro to be specific for cytomegalovirus antigens. Across donors, most TCR sequences were observed very rarely, whereas some public TCRs were present in many individuals. Cytomegalovirus status was reported to be diagnosed by the classifier with high specificity and sensitivity in both the original and validation cohorts. The authors suggested that the approach could potentially be extended to other disease states and immunological phenotypes. A later analysis lacked HLA typing for the validation cohort, so it scored co-occurrence in that cohort across all 120 or so repertoires.

Receptor amplification or capture employed the immunoSEQ multiplex PCR assay. As for how the authors treated the data: To diagnose cytomegalovirus status from the catalog of TCR beta chain sequences, a statistical classification framework was built. Imported from immuneACCESS, the table was reduced by TCRdb to in-frame sequences with V and J called. These copies leave out some clones; in studies compared against another copy, an unresolved V gene accounts for under half, and the cause of the remainder is not known. V and J calls and clone size are as listed in that table; D and trimming were resolved from the DNA. The sample table holds over 110,000 clones, of which just under 85% were seen once. The ten largest make up under 1.5% of the sample. Separate from the approximately 670-subject first cohort, the validation cohort of around 130 subjects was the group to which the donors belonged. Concerning this clone itself: Its antigen is currently not known. Nothing much larger sits one base from this clone, and base qualities are not available.

Based on the germline V gene, the CDR1 and CDR2 sequences are SGHRS and YFSETQ. Trimming takes 0 bases from V and 4 bases from J, and the germline ends sit 8 bases apart. Including the terminal cysteine and phenylalanine, the CDR3 comprises 14 residues. CDR3 DNA only is kept here, 42 bases in frame from base 1. The chain links TRBV5-1 with TRBJ1-3, with TRBD1 perhaps the D gene, on 6 matching bases. Sequenced sample: PBMCs. This TCR was sampled from a woman aged 25 to 39 in good health and CMV-seronegative. The DNA sequence is as follows: TGCGCCAGCAGCTTGGCAGGGGTCGGAAACACCATATATTTT. The translation is CASSLAGVGNTIYF.